The clone carrying this TCR beta chain was found a few times. Antigen unknown. This sample is drawn from a study of identical twins. MiXCR was run by TCRdb on the 5' RACE reads, yielding one entry per CDR3 protein. Of approximately 220,000 distinct CDR3 sequences listed, roughly 10% are singletons. Whole-study findings and limits: Sharing of beta out-of-frame sequences by twins showed a weaker excess.

The CDR3 consists of 14 residues. Germline CDR1 and CDR2: SGHKS and YYEKEE (reference sequence). V was shortened by 4 bases and J by 3 bases, with 13 bases between the two germline ends. Sequenced: memory (CD45RO+) T cells sorted from blood. This receptor was taken from a woman under 30 in good health. The chain employs TRBV5-5 and TRBJ1-2; D is perhaps TRBD1 (5 bases). CDR3 sequence reads: CASSPTWGYYGYTF. The CDR3 bases are TGTGCCAGCAGCCCTACTTGGGGGTACTATGGCTACACCTTC. Based on the CDR3 plus reference TRBV5-5 and TRBJ1-2, the full variable domain is DAGVTQSPTHLIKTRGQQVTLRCSPISGHKSVSWYQQVLGQGPQFIFQYYEKEERGRGNFPDRFSARQFPNYSSELNVNALLLGDSALYLCASSPTWGYYGYTFGSGTRLTVV.